The rows below give T cell receptor beta chains drawn from one sample of a study of blood T cell repertoires in COVID-19. Clones were read by immunoSEQ multiplex PCR, and TCRdb kept only the in-frame ones, dropping some. Among 25,000 to 30,000 clones listed, about 90% were seen once. Source material: peripheral blood. The receptors come from a man between 65 and 80 years old with acute or convalescent COVID-19. CDR3s include the opening cysteine and the closing phenylalanine or tryptophan. Fields, in order: clone size, CDR3 length, D gene, V gene, J gene, CDR3 protein, CDR3 DNA. D genes are given only for firm matches. The size entry is marked missing in some rows and otherwise reads once, few, many or a size class.

once	15	TRBD2	TRBV6-1	TRBJ2-2	CASSERRGDTGELFF	TGTGCCAGCAGTGAACGGCGGGGGGACACCGGGGAGCTGTTTTTT
.	14	.	TRBV21-1	TRBJ2-7	CASSNGQGSYEQYF	TGTGCCAGCAGCAACGGACAGGGCTCCTACGAGCAGTACTTC
.	15	.	TRBV29-1	TRBJ1-1	CSVSGSRRVNTEAFF	TGCAGCGTTAGTGGGTCCAGGCGGGTGAACACTGAAGCTTTCTTT
.	11	.	TRBV7-9	TRBJ2-1	CASRAANEQFF	TGTGCCAGCAGGGCGGCCAATGAGCAGTTCTTC
.	13	TRBD1	TRBV5-5	TRBJ1-6	CASHRGEDSPLHF	TGTGCCAGTCACAGGGGAGAGGATTCACCCCTCCACTTT
.	14	.	TRBV11-2	TRBJ2-7	CASSLDDYFPEQYF	TGTGCCAGCAGCTTAGATGACTATTTTCCCGAGCAGTACTTC
.	14	TRBD1	TRBV25-1	TRBJ1-1	CASSDLLQGNRAFF	TGTGCCAGCAGTGACCTCTTACAGGGGAATCGAGCTTTCTTT
.	13	TRBD2	TRBV28	TRBJ2-2	CASNGGSVEELFF	TGTGCCAGCAACGGCGGGAGCGTGGAGGAGCTGTTTTTT
.	16	.	TRBV9	TRBJ1-3	CASSVLQGTSGNTIYF	TGTGCCAGCAGCGTATTGCAGGGGACCTCTGGAAACACCATATATTTT
.	17	TRBD1	TRBV6-4	TRBJ2-1	CASRPRGSPNSYNEQFF	TGTGCCAGCAGGCCCAGGGGGAGCCCAAACTCCTACAATGAGCAGTTCTTC
.	12	TRBD1	TRBV6-5	TRBJ2-7	CASGPQGREQYF	TGTGCCAGCGGGCCACAGGGGCGCGAGCAGTACTTC
.	14	TRBD1	TRBV2	TRBJ2-1	CASNNRGSYNEQFF	TGTGCCAGCAACAACAGGGGCTCCTACAATGAGCAGTTCTTC
.	15	.	TRBV6-2/TRBV6-3	TRBJ1-1	CASSQIKSGRTEAFF	TGTGCCAGCAGTCAGATCAAGTCAGGGAGGACTGAAGCTTTCTTT
once	14	.	TRBV19	TRBJ2-2	CAASDFQNTGELFF	TGTGCAGCCTCGGACTTCCAGAACACCGGGGAGCTGTTTTTT
few	13	.	TRBV28	TRBJ1-6	CASSRRINSPLHF	TGTGCCAGCAGTAGGCGGATTAATTCACCCCTCCACTTT
.	13	.	TRBV5-1	TRBJ1-5	CASSSDINQPQHF	TGCGCCAGCAGCTCGGACATAAATCAGCCCCAGCATTTT
.	12	.	TRBV7-9	TRBJ1-1	CASSSGDPRAFF	TGTGCCAGCAGCTCCGGAGACCCTCGAGCTTTCTTT
.	13	.	TRBV5-1	TRBJ2-7	CASSFRRDYEQYF	TGCGCCAGCAGCTTTCGCAGGGACTACGAGCAGTACTTC
.	15	TRBD1	TRBV6-5	TRBJ1-5	CASLGGQGFGEPQHF	TGTGCCAGCCTAGGGGGACAGGGCTTTGGAGAGCCCCAGCATTTT
few	14	.	TRBV7-9	TRBJ1-2	CASRGRGAGYGYTF	TGTGCCAGCAGGGGAAGGGGTGCCGGCTATGGCTACACCTTC
.	16	TRBD2	TRBV7-2	TRBJ2-2	CASSLGAGGPTGELFF	TGTGCCAGCAGCTTAGGGGCGGGAGGGCCCACCGGGGAGCTGTTTTTT
.	15	TRBD2	TRBV10-3	TRBJ2-3	CAISRAGENTDTQYF	TGTGCCATCAGCAGAGCGGGAGAGAATACAGATACGCAGTATTTT
.	13	TRBD1	TRBV2	TRBJ1-2	CAIRDRGSYGYTF	TGTGCCATTAGGGACAGGGGGTCCTATGGCTACACCTTC
.	13	.	TRBV15	TRBJ1-5	CATSEQSNQPQHF	TGTGCCACCAGCGAACAGAGCAATCAGCCCCAGCATTTT
.	16	.	TRBV7-2	TRBJ2-3	CASSLGGWTATDTQYF	TGTGCCAGCAGCTTAGGCGGGTGGACAGCCACAGATACGCAGTATTTT
.	16	TRBD1	TRBV9	TRBJ2-1	CASSVDSGGLYNEQFF	TGTGCCAGCAGCGTGGATTCAGGGGGCCTCTACAATGAGCAGTTCTTC
once	15	TRBD1	TRBV4-3	TRBJ1-1	CASSQAGTENTEAFF	TGCGCCAGCAGCCAAGCCGGGACAGAGAACACTGAAGCTTTCTTT
.	17	.	TRBV18	TRBJ1-3	CASSPRPTQGTGNTIYF	TGTGCCAGCTCACCGCGGCCAACACAGGGTACTGGAAACACCATATATTTT
.	14	TRBD2	TRBV7-9	TRBJ2-3	CASLRAGATDTQYF	TGTGCCAGCCTACGGGCGGGAGCCACAGATACGCAGTATTTT
.	14	TRBD2	TRBV24-1	TRBJ2-1	CATSDFGAGVEQFF	TGTGCCACCAGTGATTTTGGGGCGGGAGTGGAGCAGTTCTTC
.	12	.	TRBV6-5	TRBJ1-5	CASTEGVQPQHF	TGTGCCAGCACCGAGGGGGTTCAGCCCCAGCATTTT
once	16	TRBD1	TRBV27	TRBJ1-2	CASSSATGVSNYGYTF	TGTGCCAGCAGTTCTGCTACAGGGGTTAGTAACTATGGCTACACCTTC
.	14	TRBD1	TRBV28	TRBJ1-5	CASRLTGDGQPQHF	TGTGCCAGCAGGTTGACAGGGGACGGGCAGCCCCAGCATTTT
.	12	.	TRBV27	TRBJ2-3	CASSGVPDTQYF	TGTGCCAGCAGCGGGGTCCCAGATACGCAGTATTTT
.	14	TRBD1	TRBV2	TRBJ1-1	CASNLDREYTEAFF	TGTGCCAGCAATCTGGACAGGGAGTACACTGAAGCTTTCTTT
.	15	TRBD2	TRBV7-7	TRBJ2-5	CASSRASGRAETQYF	TGTGCTAGCAGCCGCGCTAGCGGGAGGGCAGAGACCCAGTACTTC
.	19	TRBD2	TRBV5-8	TRBJ2-1	CASSFLIPASGRAYNEQFF	TGTGCCAGCAGCTTTTTAATCCCGGCTAGCGGGAGGGCCTACAATGAGCAGTTCTTC
.	13	TRBD1	TRBV29-1	TRBJ2-2	CSVYRGPTGELFF	TGCAGCGTATACAGGGGCCCCACCGGGGAGCTGTTTTTT
.	16	TRBD2	TRBV13	TRBJ2-7	CASSLGDGRATVEQYF	TGTGCCAGCAGCTTAGGCGACGGGAGGGCCACAGTCGAGCAGTACTTC
.	13	TRBD1	TRBV7-9	TRBJ2-1	CARGTGESNEQFF	TGTGCCAGGGGGACAGGGGAATCCAATGAGCAGTTCTTC
.	14	TRBD2	TRBV7-2	TRBJ2-3	CASSFASGSPTQYF	TGTGCCAGCAGCTTTGCCAGCGGGAGTCCTACGCAGTATTTT
.	14	.	TRBV29-1	TRBJ2-5	CSVGEGTGQETQYF	TGCAGCGTTGGTGAGGGCACGGGGCAAGAGACCCAGTACTTC
.	16	.	TRBV5-1	TRBJ2-3	CASSLAYQGSTDTQYF	TGCGCCAGCAGCTTGGCCTATCAGGGGTCGACAGATACGCAGTATTTT
.	18	TRBD2	TRBV5-8	TRBJ2-5	CASSPPIGGLITWGTQYF	TGTGCCAGCAGCCCACCGATCGGGGGGTTGATCACTTGGGGGACCCAGTACTTC
.	14	.	TRBV19	TRBJ1-5	CASRSGHQNQPQHF	TGTGCCAGTAGATCGGGACATCAAAATCAGCCCCAGCATTTT
.	17	.	TRBV7-2	TRBJ2-6	CASSLERLGSGANVLTF	TGTGCCAGCAGCTTAGAGCGCCTGGGCTCTGGGGCCAACGTCCTGACTTTC
few	17	.	TRBV24-1	TRBJ2-2	CATRPGGPHYNTGELFF	TGTGCCACCAGACCCGGAGGGCCTCATTACAACACCGGGGAGCTGTTTTTT
.	13	.	TRBV5-1	TRBJ2-2	CASSSSNTGELFF	TGCGCCAGCAGTTCTAGCAACACCGGGGAGCTGTTTTTT
.	16	TRBD2	TRBV4-3	TRBJ2-1	CASSQWASGSGYEQFF	TGCGCCAGCAGCCAGTGGGCTAGCGGGAGTGGGTATGAGCAGTTCTTC